Shown below are 24 T cell receptor beta chains from a single sample sequenced in a study of OX40 agonist ivuxolimab in advanced cancers. Using immunoSEQ multiplex PCR, the repertoire was profiled, and TCRdb retains in-frame clones only, with some absent. The sample lists tens of thousands of clones, approximately 81% occurring once. The sequences come from CD4+ or CD8+ T cells sorted from blood, collected in a trial of the OX40 agonist ivuxolimab. These receptors all come from an adult with an advanced solid tumor such as melanoma, head and neck, liver or kidney cancer.

The rearrangement uses TRBV19 and TRBJ2-1, with D unclear. Trimming removed 5 bases from V and 5 bases from J, with 7 bases in between. There are 12 residues in the CDR3. Germline-derived CDR1 and CDR2 are LNHDA and SQIVND (reference sequence). The CDR3 region is CASSLQDNEQFF. DNA of the CDR3: TGTGCCAGTAGTCTGCAGGACAATGAGCAGTTCTTC.

In its sample, this clone was seen a few times. This chain uses TRBV5-1 with TRBJ1-1, with TRBD1 as a possible D gene (5 bases). The V gene's germline CDR1 is SGHRS and CDR2 YFSETQ. The CDR3 consists of 15 residues. Deletions cut 2 bases from V and 1 base from J, with 12 bases between. The DNA for the CDR3 is TGCGCCAGCAGCTTAGAGGCGACAGCGAACACTGAAGCTTTCTTT. Its protein product is CASSLEATANTEAFF.

This clone is medium-sized. The chain employs TRBV7-8 and TRBJ1-4; no clear D. Germline V gene lookup returns CDR1 SGHVS and CDR2 FQNEAQ. CDR3 size: 15 residues. Trimming cost V 5 bases and J 3 bases, with 13 bases left between them. As DNA, the CDR3 is TGTGCCAGCAGCCCCTTATGGGGTCCTAATGAAAAACTGTTTTTT. Amino acid sequence: CASSPLWGPNEKLFF.

V is TRBV28 and J is TRBJ2-1; 12 nucleotides agree with TRBD2. Germline values: CDR1 MDHEN, CDR2 SYDVKM. Trimming removed 9 bases from V and 6 bases from J; junction bases left unmatched: 15. The CDR3 covers 17 residues. For the CDR3, the DNA is TGTGCCAGGCCGATGACTAGCGGGAGAGGGGAGACCAATGAGCAGTTCTTC. Its protein product is CARPMTSGRGETNEQFF.

V usage is TRBV19 and J usage is TRBJ1-2; 7 bases map to TRBD1. V dropped 7 bases and J dropped 1; count of bases not matched to a gene: 9. Germline V lookup: CDR1 LNHDA, CDR2 SQIVND (reference sequence). The CDR3 totals 15 residues. The CDR3 sequence: CASTGQALFNYGYTF. The CDR3 DNA sequence: TGTGCCAGTACTGGACAGGCACTATTTAACTATGGCTACACCTTC.

This rearrangement joins TRBV6-6 to TRBJ2-1, with a possible D match to TRBD2 (6 bases). The germline V and J ends were trimmed by 7 bases and 0 bases, with 13 bases remaining between them. Germline CDR1 and CDR2: MNHNY and SVGAGI (reference sequence). This CDR3 comprises 15 residues. For the CDR3, the DNA is TGTGCCAGCACCCAGCCCGGGGGCTCCTACAATGAGCAGTTCTTC. Its protein product is CASTQPGGSYNEQFF.

The J gene is TRBJ2-1, the V gene TRBV5-4, with TRBD2 identical over 11 bases. CDR3 length: 15 residues. Losses at the gene ends were 2 bases for V and 5 bases for J; bases not matched to a gene: 3. Germline V gene data show CDR1 as SGHNT and CDR2 as YYREEE (reference sequence). CDR3 coding DNA: TGTGCCAGCAGCTTTGCTAGCGGGGGGAACAATGAGCAGTTCTTC. Its translation is CASSFASGGNNEQFF.

This chain connects TRBV5-4 to TRBJ2-2; D uncertain. The CDR3 runs 15 residues. The ends were cut back, 0 bases at V and 1 base at J, with 7 bases in the middle. The germline V gene has CDR1 SGHNT and CDR2 YYREEE (reference sequence). CDR3 in DNA: TGTGCCAGCAGCTTGGAATGGAAGAACACCGGGGAGCTGTTTTTT. It encodes CASSLEWKNTGELFF.

This chain uses TRBV28 with TRBJ2-5; 7 nucleotides agree with TRBD2. The ends lost 6 bases at V and 5 bases at J; junction bases unmatched: 9. The CDR3 has 14 amino acids. Per germline, CDR1 MDHEN and CDR2 SYDVKM. CDR3 DNA: TGTGCCAGCAGCCCCCCGCGGGGGTCCGAGACCCAGTACTTC. It codes for CASSPPRGSETQYF.

This chain joins TRBV7-9 and TRBJ1-4; D perhaps matches TRBD1 (5 bases). This CDR3 is 14 amino acids long. Trimming removed 3 bases from V and 4 bases from J, with 9 bases in between. Germline V gives CDR1 SEHNR, CDR2 FQNEAQ (reference sequence). In DNA, the CDR3 is TGTGCCAGCAGCTTGGGGCACGTTAATGAAAAACTGTTTTTT. It encodes CASSLGHVNEKLFF.

The V and J genes are TRBV4-1 and TRBJ2-7; no firm D call. V was pared by 1 base and J by 1 base, with 11 bases between. Germline CDR1 reads MGHRA; CDR2 reads YSYEKL. This CDR3 is built from 15 residues. CDR3 residues: CASSQGYVGSYEQYF. For the CDR3, the DNA is TGCGCCAGCAGCCAAGGTTACGTAGGATCCTACGAGCAGTACTTC.

V and J are TRBV7-2 and TRBJ1-2, with 7 bases matching TRBD1. The CDR3 runs to 14 residues. The ends lost 5 bases at V and 7 bases at J; junction bases unmatched: 10. CDR1 and CDR2 (germline): SGHTA, FQGNSA. The CDR3 nucleotides are TGTGCCAGCAGCCGAGGGGGCGCCTACCGTGGCTACACCTTC. This gives the protein CASSRGGAYRGYTF. Combining the CDR3 with reference TRBV7-2 and TRBJ1-2 gives the whole variable domain GAGVSQSPSNKVTEKGKDVELRCDPISGHTALYWYRQSLGQGLEFLIYFQGNSAPDKSGLPSDRFSAERTGGSVSTLTIQRTQQEDSAVYLCASSRGGAYRGYTFGSGTRLTVV.

V is TRBV7-2 and J is TRBJ2-2; no definite D call. The CDR3 runs 13 residues. The germline V gene has CDR1 SGHTA and CDR2 FQGNSA. The V gene lost 4 bases and the J gene lost 6 bases, with 9 bases spanning the gap. Written as DNA, the CDR3 is TGTGCCAGCAGCTCCCCTGGTGCCGGGGAGCTGTTTTTT. Amino acid sequence: CASSSPGAGELFF.

This clone was seen a few times. This sequence joins TRBV2 and TRBJ1-5; D call uncertain. The V gene lost 4 bases and the J gene lost 10 bases, with 17 bases spanning the gap. The CDR3 sequence is 14 residues long. Germline CDR1 reads SNHLY; CDR2 reads FYNNEI. CDR3 bases: TGTGCCAGCAGTGTGGGGATTCCTCAACAACCCCAGCATTTT. Translation: CASSVGIPQQPQHF.

The gene calls are TRBV18 and TRBJ2-3; D remains unclear. In germline, CDR1 is KGHSH, CDR2 LQKENI. CDR3 size: 16 residues. V was clipped by 0 bases and J by 0 bases, with 10 bases between them. CDR3 in DNA: TGTGCCAGCTCACCACCAGGCCAGCGAAGCACAGATACGCAGTATTTT. Protein product: CASSPPGQRSTDTQYF.

The CDR3 bases are TGTGCCAGCAGTTTAGGGACAGTTCCCTACGAGCAGTACTTC. It yields the protein CASSLGTVPYEQYF. The rearrangement uses TRBV28 and TRBJ2-7; 7 bases line up with TRBD1. This CDR3 has 14 amino acids. J gave up 2 bases and V 2 bases, and 3 bases lay outside the gene matches. CDR1 MDHEN and CDR2 SYDVKM come from the germline V gene.

This sequence joins TRBV19 and TRBJ1-4; perhaps TRBD1 as D (5 bases). V lost 5 bases, J lost 6 bases, and 13 bases lay in between. From germline, CDR1 is LNHDA and CDR2 SQIVND (reference sequence). There are 14 residues in the CDR3. CDR3 DNA: TGTGCCAGTAGTGGCCACAGGAAGGATGAAAAACTGTTTTTT. It specifies CASSGHRKDEKLFF. Full variable domain (rest looked up from reference TRBV19 and TRBJ1-4): DGGITQSPKYLFRKEGQNVTLSCEQNLNHDAMYWYRQDPGQGLRLIYYSQIVNDFQKGDIAEGYSVSREKKESFPLTVTSAQKNPTAFYLCASSGHRKDEKLFFGSGTQLSVL.

The chain uses TRBV6-6 and TRBJ2-7, with a weak D call TRBD1 (5 bases). This CDR3 region has 13 residues. Germline V CDR1 and CDR2: MNHNY, SVGAGI (reference sequence). The V end was cut by 6 bases, the J end by 1 base, with 10 bases between. The CDR3, as DNA: TGTGCCAGCAGCGGCCAGGGATCCTACGAGCAGTACTTC. It yields the protein CASSGQGSYEQYF.

CDR3 sequence: CASSSTGPYNEQFF. DNA for the CDR3: TGTGCCAGCAGTTCCACAGGGCCCTACAATGAGCAGTTCTTC. This chain connects TRBV6-1 to TRBJ2-1; possibly TRBD1 for D (6 bases). This CDR3 contains 14 residues. The germline CDR1 and CDR2 sequences are MNHNS and SASEGT. V lost 5 bases and J lost 2, with 10 bases in between.

The J gene is TRBJ1-1, the V gene TRBV28; a possible D gene is TRBD1 (6 bases). Germline values: CDR1 MDHEN, CDR2 SYDVKM. The CDR3 is 15 amino acids. V was clipped by 4 bases and J by 3 bases, with 15 bases between them. The CDR3 nucleotides are TGTGCCAGCAGTTCCTCGACAGGATTGGACACTGAAGCTTTCTTT. As protein: CASSSSTGLDTEAFF.

The J gene is TRBJ2-1, the V gene TRBV6-5, with D unclear. Trimming cost V 1 base and J 10 bases, with 5 bases left between them. The CDR3 covers 11 residues. Germline V lookup: CDR1 MNHEY, CDR2 SVGAGI. The CDR3 spells CASSYLREQFF. The CDR3 bases are TGTGCCAGCAGTTACTTGCGGGAGCAGTTCTTC.

The CDR3 DNA sequence: TGTGCCACCAGCAGAGGGGGTCTCCGACTAGCGACCTCGGCCCAGTACTTC. Translation gives CATSRGGLRLATSAQYF. The J gene is TRBJ2-5, the V gene TRBV15; the match to TRBD2 covers 8 bases. Germline V lookup: CDR1 LNHNV, CDR2 YYDKDF (reference sequence). Trimming at V came to 1 base and at J to 9 bases, leaving 16 bases not matched to a gene. The CDR3 has 17 residues.

Relative to its sample, this clone is medium-sized. The J gene is TRBJ2-3, the V gene TRBV7-9, with unresolved D. With 5 bases removed from V and 6 bases from J, the gap between germline ends came to 9 bases. CDR1 and CDR2 from the germline V gene are SEHNR and FQNEAQ (reference sequence). The CDR3 sequence is 12 residues long. CDR3 sequence: CASSRGLDTQYF. In nucleotides, the CDR3 is TGTGCCAGCAGCCGCGGATTGGATACGCAGTATTTT.

The rearrangement uses TRBV30 and TRBJ2-3; 10 bases line up with TRBD2. Germline CDR1 is GTSNPN and CDR2 is SVGIG (reference sequence). V lost 0 bases to trimming and J lost 4 bases; unmatched junction nucleotides: 4. CDR3 length equals 15 residues. This chain's CDR3 is CAWSVTSGMADTQYF. In DNA, the CDR3 is TGTGCCTGGAGTGTTACTAGCGGGATGGCAGATACGCAGTATTTT. Full variable domain (remainder filled in from reference TRBV30 and TRBJ2-3): SQTIHQWPATLVQPVGSPLSLECTVEGTSNPNLYWYRQAAGRGLQLLFYSVGIGQISSEVPQNLSASRPQDRQFILSSKKLLLSDSGFYLCAWSVTSGMADTQYFGPGTRLTVL.